The table lists the clone carrying this T cell receptor beta chain with a few counts. Its antigen remains unidentified. The data were obtained in a study of blood T cells in healthy people across ages. In the study overall: Researchers report that template switching captured about one barcoded beta molecule per two T cells.

Study-wide points: Because donor CMV status was unknown, expanded clonotype changes were possibly confounded.

The CDR3 runs to 13 residues. V dropped 3 bases and J dropped 7 bases, with 10 bases sitting between them. Combining a sample-barcoded 5' primer with a J-beta primer mix, a second PCR ran for 7 to 11 cycles. TCRdb redid the calling of the 5' RACE reads with MiXCR, one entry per CDR3 protein. Among 720,000 or so distinct CDR3 sequences listed, roughly 43% were seen once. The sequence came from a man older than 75 in good health. Sequenced: blood. The chain carries TRBV12-3 or TRBV12-4 and TRBJ2-1; D is uncertain. In DNA, the CDR3 is TGTGCCAGCAGTTTGCTATTCCGGAATGAGCAGTTCTTC. This sequence encodes CASSLLFRNEQFF.